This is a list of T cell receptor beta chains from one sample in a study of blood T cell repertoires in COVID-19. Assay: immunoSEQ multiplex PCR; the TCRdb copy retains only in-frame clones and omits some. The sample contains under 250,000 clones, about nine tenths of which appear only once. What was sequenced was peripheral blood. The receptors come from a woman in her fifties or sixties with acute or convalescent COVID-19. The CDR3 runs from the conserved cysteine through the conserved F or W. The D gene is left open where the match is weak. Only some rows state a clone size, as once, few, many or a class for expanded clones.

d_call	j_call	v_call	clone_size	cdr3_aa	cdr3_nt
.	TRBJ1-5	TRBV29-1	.	CSGLSGGPYSNQPQHF	TGCAGCGGCCTATCCGGGGGGCCTTATAGCAATCAGCCCCAGCATTTT
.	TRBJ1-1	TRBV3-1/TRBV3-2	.	CASSHGTFRVNTEAFF	TGTGCCAGCAGCCATGGTACGTTTCGGGTGAACACTGAAGCTTTCTTT
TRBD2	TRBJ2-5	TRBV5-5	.	CASSSYTSGGAETQYF	TGTGCCAGCAGCTCTTACACTAGCGGGGGGGCAGAGACCCAGTACTTC
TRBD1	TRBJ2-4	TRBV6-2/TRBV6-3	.	CASSPGQGRYGKNIQYF	TGTGCCAGCAGCCCGGGACAGGGGAGGTACGGCAAAAACATTCAGTACTTC
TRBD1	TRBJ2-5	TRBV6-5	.	CASRLGQGLGTQYF	TGTGCCAGCAGACTCGGACAGGGTCTAGGGACCCAGTACTTC
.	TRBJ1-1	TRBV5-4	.	CASSFGQVNTEAFF	TGTGCCAGCAGCTTTGGTCAGGTGAACACTGAAGCTTTCTTT
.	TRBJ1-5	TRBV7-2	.	CASSLDRGSNQPQHF	TGTGCCAGCAGCTTAGACCGAGGCAGCAATCAGCCCCAGCATTTT
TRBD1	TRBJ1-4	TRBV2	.	CASSPGQRTTNEKLFF	TGTGCCAGCAGTCCGGGACAGCGGACAACTAATGAAAAACTGTTTTTT
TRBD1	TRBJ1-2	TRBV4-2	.	CASSQGQGPPQGYTF	TGTGCCAGCAGCCAAGGACAGGGACCCCCCCAAGGCTACACCTTC
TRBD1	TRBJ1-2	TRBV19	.	CASSIGRTGGSRYTF	TGTGCCAGTAGTATTGGCAGGACAGGGGGCAGTCGCTACACCTTC
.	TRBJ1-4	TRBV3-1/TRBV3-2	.	CASSQRFGQGNEKLFF	TGTGCCAGCAGCCAAAGGTTTGGGCAGGGCAATGAAAAACTGTTTTTT
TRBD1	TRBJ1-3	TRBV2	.	CASRVQGLSSGNTIYF	TGTGCCAGCAGAGTACAGGGGCTCAGCTCTGGAAACACCATATATTTT
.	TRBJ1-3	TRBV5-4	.	CASSLAGGNTIYF	TGTGCCAGCAGCTTGGCGGGGGGAAACACCATATATTTT
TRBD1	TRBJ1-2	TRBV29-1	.	CSVGTVGPYGYTF	TGCAGCGTGGGGACAGTGGGTCCCTATGGCTACACCTTC
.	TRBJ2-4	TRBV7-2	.	CASSKTSTGGGIQYF	TGTGCCAGCAGCAAGACTAGCACAGGGGGGGGTATTCAGTACTTC
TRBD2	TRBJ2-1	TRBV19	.	CASSIASGTPYNEQFF	TGTGCCAGTAGTATTGCTAGCGGGACTCCATACAATGAGCAGTTCTTC
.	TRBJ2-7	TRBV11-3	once	CASSRDGGDEQYF	TGTGCCAGCAGCCGGGATGGAGGGGACGAGCAGTACTTC
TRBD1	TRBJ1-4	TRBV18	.	CASSSDRADTLFF	TGTGCCAGCTCGTCGGACAGGGCCGACACCTTGTTTTTT
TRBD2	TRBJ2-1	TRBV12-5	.	CASGLVLAGGFYNEQFF	TGTGCTAGTGGTTTGGTCCTAGCGGGGGGCTTCTACAATGAGCAGTTCTTC
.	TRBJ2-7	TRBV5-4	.	CASSLGGFEYEQYF	TGTGCCAGCAGCTTGGGAGGTTTTGAATACGAGCAGTACTTC
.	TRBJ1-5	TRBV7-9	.	CASSTTYPYWEPQHF	TGTGCCAGCAGCACTACATACCCGTATTGGGAGCCCCAGCATTTT
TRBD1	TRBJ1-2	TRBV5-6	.	CASSPPGQVANYGYTF	TGTGCCAGCAGCCCCCCGGGACAGGTAGCTAACTATGGCTACACCTTC
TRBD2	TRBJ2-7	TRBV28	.	CASSSPPSGVLSYEQYF	TGTGCCAGCAGTTCTCCACCGAGCGGGGTACTCTCCTACGAGCAGTACTTC